One sample yielded the 27 T cell receptor beta chains listed below, sequenced in a study of blood T cell repertoires in COVID-19. Some clones are missing from TCRdb's copy, which holds only in-frame ones; the method was immunoSEQ multiplex PCR. This table has 200,000 to 300,000 clones, 83% appearing once. The sample was PBMCs or T cells enriched from blood (not recorded which). All receptors derive from a woman aged 40 to 50 who had been exposed to COVID-19.

This chain uses TRBV7-3 with TRBJ1-2; TRBD1 might be the D (6 bases). The CDR3 consists of 17 residues. Trimming removed 4 bases at V and 8 bases at J, with 26 bases between. Germline V lookup: CDR1 SGHTA, CDR2 FQGTGA. As DNA, the CDR3 is TGTGCCAGCAGCTCCGACCTGTCCTCCGGGCTTAGGGGGGGCTACACCTTC. It yields the protein CASSSDLSSGLRGGYTF. Using reference TRBV7-3 and TRBJ1-2 for the parts outside the CDR3, the full variable domain is GAGVSQTPSNKVTEKGKYVELRCDPISGHTALYWYRQSLGQGPEFLIYFQGTGAADDSGLPNDRFFAVRPEGSVSTLKIQRTERGDSAVYLCASSSDLSSGLRGGYTFGSGTRLTVV.

This clone was seen many times. The V call is TRBV19, the J call TRBJ2-1, with D possibly matching TRBD1 (5 bases). V lost 5 bases and J 13 bases, leaving 15 bases between the germline ends. CDR3 length: 12 amino acids. Germline V gene sequence: CDR1 LNHDA, CDR2 SQIVND (reference sequence). CDR3 sequence: CASSLRTSLQFF. The CDR3 DNA is TGTGCCAGTAGTCTGCGGACATCCTTACAGTTCTTC.

This rearrangement joins TRBV12-3 or TRBV12-4 to TRBJ1-2, with no clear D. The CDR3 is made up of 13 amino acids. Trimming took off 5 bases at V and 3 bases at J, with 10 bases between the two ends. The CDR3, as DNA: TGTGCCAGCAGTCTGACTGAGTACTATGGCTACACCTTC. It codes for CASSLTEYYGYTF.

V and J are TRBV18 and TRBJ1-2, with TRBD1 matching 9 bases. J was trimmed by 4 bases and V by 5 bases; bases with no gene match: 8. This CDR3 has 15 residues. CDR1 is KGHSH and CDR2 is LQKENI in the germline V gene. This chain's CDR3 is CASSETGGSSYGYTF. Here the CDR3 DNA reads TGTGCCAGCTCAGAGACAGGGGGGAGCTCCTATGGCTACACCTTC.

The rearrangement links TRBV9 to TRBJ2-1; 7 bases line up with TRBD2. The CDR3 is 14 residues long. CDR1 and CDR2 from the germline V gene are SGDLS and YYNGEE. J lost 9 bases, V lost 4 bases, and 10 bases had no gene match. DNA for the CDR3: TGTGCCAGCAGCCCCCTCAGGACTAGGAGTGAGCAGTTCTTC. Protein: CASSPLRTRSEQFF.

This clone was picked up one time. This rearrangement joins TRBV4-1 to TRBJ2-6, with 12 bases fitting TRBD2. This CDR3 has 20 amino acids. J was trimmed by 0 bases and V by 2 bases; bases with no gene match: 8. Germline-derived CDR1 and CDR2 are MGHRA and YSYEKL. The CDR3 bases are TGCGCCAGCAGCCAATCACGGACTAGCGGGGTGTACTCTGGGGCCAACGTCCTGACTTTC. Translation: CASSQSRTSGVYSGANVLTF.

This clone was seen a few times. The chain links TRBV2 to TRBJ2-7; 9 bases are shared with TRBD1. Germline loops: CDR1 SNHLY, CDR2 FYNNEI. V lost 3 bases, J lost 9 bases, and 6 bases stayed unmatched. The CDR3 consists of 13 residues. For the CDR3, the DNA is TGTGCCAGCAGTGAGGGACAGGGCTCGGCGCAGTACTTC. Translated, it gives CASSEGQGSAQYF.

The V call is TRBV6-2 or TRBV6-3, the J call TRBJ1-6, with 7 bases fitting TRBD1. This CDR3 region has 17 residues. Trimming at V came to 6 bases and at J to 4 bases, leaving 12 bases not matched to a gene. Germline values: CDR1 MNHEY, CDR2 SVGEGT. The CDR3 DNA reads TGTGCCAGCAGCCGGACAGGCCCAGACGTTTATAATTCACCCCTCCACTTT. Amino acid sequence: CASSRTGPDVYNSPLHF.

This chain uses TRBV14 with TRBJ1-1; D is perhaps TRBD1 (5 bases). Trimming stripped 4 bases from V and 12 bases from J, with 21 bases between. The CDR3 loop spans 14 amino acids. CDR1 is SGHDN, CDR2 FVKESK, per germline. The CDR3: CASSLQSQGLETFF. Here the CDR3 DNA reads TGTGCCAGCAGCCTACAGTCTCAGGGACTGGAAACTTTCTTT.

The chain is built from TRBV12-3 or TRBV12-4 and TRBJ1-2; 7 positions agree with TRBD1. The CDR3 spans 13 residues. V was pared by 6 bases and J by 7 bases, with 8 bases of the junction left unmatched. CDR3 amino acids: CASRLEGASGYTF. In DNA form, the CDR3 reads TGTGCCAGCAGACTAGAGGGGGCAAGTGGCTACACCTTC.

The chain carries TRBV7-8 and TRBJ1-1; no clear D gene. CDR1 and CDR2 (germline): SGHVS, FQNEAQ. CDR3 length: 12 amino acids. V was pared by 5 bases and J by 4 bases, with 8 bases between. This CDR3 is CASSHAGTEAFF. The CDR3 coding sequence is TGTGCCAGCAGCCACGCGGGCACTGAAGCTTTCTTT.

The CDR3 sequence: CASSVSVQGYTEAFF. CDR3 DNA sequence: TGTGCCAGCAGTGTAAGTGTTCAGGGATACACTGAAGCTTTCTTT. The genes are TRBV25-1 and TRBJ1-1, with D possibly being TRBD1 (5 bases). The CDR3 is made up of 15 amino acids. Trimming removed 4 bases from V and 3 bases from J, with 15 bases in between. Germline loops: CDR1 MGHDK, CDR2 SYGVNS.

The rearrangement links TRBV29-1 to TRBJ1-5; TRBD1 might be the D (5 bases). The CDR3 runs 14 residues. Germline loops: CDR1 SQVTM, CDR2 ANQGSEA. V shed 4 bases and J shed 0 bases, with 10 bases lying between them. The DNA of the CDR3 is TGCAGCGTTGGTCGGGGGGATAGCAATCAGCCCCAGCATTTT. Amino acids: CSVGRGDSNQPQHF.

V usage is TRBV10-3 and J usage is TRBJ1-2, with 7 nucleotides matching TRBD1. This CDR3 contains 13 residues. The ends lost 2 bases at V and 6 bases at J; junction bases unmatched: 3. The germline V gene has CDR1 ENHRY and CDR2 SYGVKD. CDR3 in DNA: TGTGCCATCAGTGAGCTCCAGGGGGATGGCTACACCTTC. As protein: CAISELQGDGYTF.

The genes are TRBV15 and TRBJ2-7; 9 bases are a match to TRBD1. This CDR3 comprises 15 residues. Germline V CDR1 and CDR2: LNHNV, YYDKDF (reference sequence). The V gene end was trimmed by 0 bases and the J gene end by 2 bases; junction bases not matched to a gene: 2. Written as DNA, the CDR3 is TGTGCCACCAGCAGAGAAAGGACAGGGGCCTACGAGCAGTACTTC. Translating gives CATSRERTGAYEQYF.

CDR3: CASSLTGREAFF. CDR3 in DNA: TGTGCCAGCAGTTTAACAGGGCGGGAAGCTTTCTTT. V gene TRBV27 combines with J gene TRBJ1-1, with D possibly being TRBD1 (6 bases). Trimming stripped 2 bases from V and 8 bases from J, with 9 bases between. Germline CDR1 MNHEY, CDR2 SMNVEV (reference sequence). The CDR3 is 12 residues long.

The gene calls are TRBV5-4 and TRBJ1-4; a weak D match, TRBD1 (5 bases). CDR1 is SGHNT and CDR2 is YYREEE in the germline V gene (reference sequence). CDR3 length equals 16 residues. Trimming removed 4 bases from V and 7 bases from J, with 20 bases in between. DNA for the CDR3: TGTGCCAGCAGCCCCGGGGAGGGGTTAGACTTTGAAAAACTGTTTTTT. It yields the protein CASSPGEGLDFEKLFF. Full variable domain (remainder filled in from reference TRBV5-4 and TRBJ1-4): ETGVTQSPTHLIKTRGQQVTLRCSSQSGHNTVSWYQQALGQGPQFIFQYYREEENGRGNFPPRFSGLQFPNYSSELNVNALELDDSALYLCASSPGEGLDFEKLFFGSGTQLSVL.

This clone appeared a few times. The V gene is TRBV7-3, the J gene TRBJ2-3; D is possibly TRBD2 (7 bases). The germline CDR1 and CDR2 sequences are SGHTA and FQGTGA. Trimming left V 8 bases short and J 4 bases short, with 16 bases between. There are 14 residues in the CDR3. In DNA, the CDR3 is TGTGCCAGCCATTCCGGGGGGCCAGCAGATACGCAGTATTTT. Translating gives CASHSGGPADTQYF.

The genes are TRBV28 and TRBJ1-2; TRBD1 matches at 7 bases. CDR3 length: 15 amino acids. CDR1 MDHEN and CDR2 SYDVKM come from the germline V gene. V lost 5 bases and J lost 4; bases outside the gene matches: 10. The CDR3 reads CASSLRRGGIYGYTF. The DNA for the CDR3 is TGTGCCAGCAGTCTACGACGAGGGGGCATCTATGGCTACACCTTC.

The table lists this clone with a few counts. V gene TRBV28 combines with J gene TRBJ2-3; the match to TRBD2 covers 8 bases. CDR3 length: 14 amino acids. V dropped 8 bases and J dropped 2; count of bases not matched to a gene: 6. Germline V lookup: CDR1 MDHEN, CDR2 SYDVKM. The CDR3, as DNA: TGTGCCAGCTCCGGGGGGGCCCTCACAGATACGCAGTATTTT. Protein product: CASSGGALTDTQYF. Looking up the rest from reference TRBV28 and TRBJ2-3 gives the full variable domain: DVKVTQSSRYLVKRTGEKVFLECVQDMDHENMFWYRQDPGLGLRLIYFSYDVKMKEKGDIPEGYSVSREKKERFSLILESASTNQTSMYLCASSGGALTDTQYFGPGTRLTVL.

The V and J genes are TRBV6-5 and TRBJ2-5; 7 bases are shared with TRBD2. CDR1 is MNHEY, CDR2 SVGAGI, per germline. The CDR3 is 14 amino acids. V dropped 6 bases and J dropped 2; count of bases not matched to a gene: 6. The CDR3 protein is CASSPGTMQETQYF. CDR3 DNA: TGTGCCAGCAGCCCCGGGACTATGCAAGAGACCCAGTACTTC.

The CDR3, as DNA: TGTGCCACCAGCAGAGATCGGGGGGACAACATTCAGTACTTC. This translates into CATSRDRGDNIQYF. The chain employs TRBV15 and TRBJ2-4, with 7 bases matching TRBD2. The V gene end was trimmed by 0 bases and the J gene end by 7 bases; junction bases not matched to a gene: 3. Per germline, CDR1 LNHNV and CDR2 YYDKDF (reference sequence). This CDR3 has 14 amino acids.

CDR3 residues: CASAGGAEPGNTIYF. The CDR3, as DNA: TGTGCCAGCGCGGGGGGCGCGGAACCTGGAAACACCATATATTTT. V gene TRBV9 combines with J gene TRBJ1-3, with a weak D call TRBD1 (6 bases). This CDR3 is built from 15 residues. Germline lookup yields CDR1 SGDLS and CDR2 YYNGEE. V was cut by 7 bases and J by 2 bases, with 16 bases left in between.

The V gene is TRBV4-3, the J gene TRBJ2-3; no clear D. Per the germline V gene, CDR1 is LGHNA and CDR2 is YSLEER. The CDR3 is made up of 11 amino acids. Trimming cost V 3 bases and J 6 bases, with 4 bases left between them. CDR3 in DNA: TGCGCCAGCAGCCAGGAGGATACGCAGTATTTT. Amino acid sequence: CASSQEDTQYF.

This clone was seen only once. V usage is TRBV30 and J usage is TRBJ1-2; 10 positions match TRBD1. V was pared by 1 base and J by 1 base, with 3 bases of the junction left unmatched. CDR1 and CDR2 from the germline V gene are GTSNPN and SVGIG (reference sequence). The length of the CDR3 is 15 residues. CDR3 DNA: TGTGCCTGGAGTGGGGACAGGGGTTATAACTATGGCTACACCTTC. It specifies CAWSGDRGYNYGYTF.

The genes are TRBV28 and TRBJ1-5; tentatively, D is TRBD1 (6 bases). This CDR3 is built from 13 residues. Per germline, CDR1 MDHEN and CDR2 SYDVKM. Trimming took off 4 bases at V and 6 bases at J, with 10 bases between the two ends. CDR3 protein: CASSSLGAQPQHF. CDR3 sequence (DNA): TGTGCCAGCAGTTCCCTGGGGGCTCAGCCCCAGCATTTT. The full variable domain, its missing parts supplied by reference TRBV28 and TRBJ1-5, is DVKVTQSSRYLVKRTGEKVFLECVQDMDHENMFWYRQDPGLGLRLIYFSYDVKMKEKGDIPEGYSVSREKKERFSLILESASTNQTSMYLCASSSLGAQPQHFGDGTRLSIL.

About this clone: One junction end does not reproduce the germline sequence, and a read error may be involved. The chain uses TRBV7-6 and TRBJ2-1; 8 bases align to TRBD2. The length of the CDR3 is 16 residues. Germline V gives CDR1 SGHVS, CDR2 FNYEAQ. The chain's CDR3 is CASSLAPSGSSNEQFF. The DNA for the CDR3 is TGTGCCAGCAGCTTAGCTCCTAGCGGGTCCTCCAATGAGCAGTTCTTC.